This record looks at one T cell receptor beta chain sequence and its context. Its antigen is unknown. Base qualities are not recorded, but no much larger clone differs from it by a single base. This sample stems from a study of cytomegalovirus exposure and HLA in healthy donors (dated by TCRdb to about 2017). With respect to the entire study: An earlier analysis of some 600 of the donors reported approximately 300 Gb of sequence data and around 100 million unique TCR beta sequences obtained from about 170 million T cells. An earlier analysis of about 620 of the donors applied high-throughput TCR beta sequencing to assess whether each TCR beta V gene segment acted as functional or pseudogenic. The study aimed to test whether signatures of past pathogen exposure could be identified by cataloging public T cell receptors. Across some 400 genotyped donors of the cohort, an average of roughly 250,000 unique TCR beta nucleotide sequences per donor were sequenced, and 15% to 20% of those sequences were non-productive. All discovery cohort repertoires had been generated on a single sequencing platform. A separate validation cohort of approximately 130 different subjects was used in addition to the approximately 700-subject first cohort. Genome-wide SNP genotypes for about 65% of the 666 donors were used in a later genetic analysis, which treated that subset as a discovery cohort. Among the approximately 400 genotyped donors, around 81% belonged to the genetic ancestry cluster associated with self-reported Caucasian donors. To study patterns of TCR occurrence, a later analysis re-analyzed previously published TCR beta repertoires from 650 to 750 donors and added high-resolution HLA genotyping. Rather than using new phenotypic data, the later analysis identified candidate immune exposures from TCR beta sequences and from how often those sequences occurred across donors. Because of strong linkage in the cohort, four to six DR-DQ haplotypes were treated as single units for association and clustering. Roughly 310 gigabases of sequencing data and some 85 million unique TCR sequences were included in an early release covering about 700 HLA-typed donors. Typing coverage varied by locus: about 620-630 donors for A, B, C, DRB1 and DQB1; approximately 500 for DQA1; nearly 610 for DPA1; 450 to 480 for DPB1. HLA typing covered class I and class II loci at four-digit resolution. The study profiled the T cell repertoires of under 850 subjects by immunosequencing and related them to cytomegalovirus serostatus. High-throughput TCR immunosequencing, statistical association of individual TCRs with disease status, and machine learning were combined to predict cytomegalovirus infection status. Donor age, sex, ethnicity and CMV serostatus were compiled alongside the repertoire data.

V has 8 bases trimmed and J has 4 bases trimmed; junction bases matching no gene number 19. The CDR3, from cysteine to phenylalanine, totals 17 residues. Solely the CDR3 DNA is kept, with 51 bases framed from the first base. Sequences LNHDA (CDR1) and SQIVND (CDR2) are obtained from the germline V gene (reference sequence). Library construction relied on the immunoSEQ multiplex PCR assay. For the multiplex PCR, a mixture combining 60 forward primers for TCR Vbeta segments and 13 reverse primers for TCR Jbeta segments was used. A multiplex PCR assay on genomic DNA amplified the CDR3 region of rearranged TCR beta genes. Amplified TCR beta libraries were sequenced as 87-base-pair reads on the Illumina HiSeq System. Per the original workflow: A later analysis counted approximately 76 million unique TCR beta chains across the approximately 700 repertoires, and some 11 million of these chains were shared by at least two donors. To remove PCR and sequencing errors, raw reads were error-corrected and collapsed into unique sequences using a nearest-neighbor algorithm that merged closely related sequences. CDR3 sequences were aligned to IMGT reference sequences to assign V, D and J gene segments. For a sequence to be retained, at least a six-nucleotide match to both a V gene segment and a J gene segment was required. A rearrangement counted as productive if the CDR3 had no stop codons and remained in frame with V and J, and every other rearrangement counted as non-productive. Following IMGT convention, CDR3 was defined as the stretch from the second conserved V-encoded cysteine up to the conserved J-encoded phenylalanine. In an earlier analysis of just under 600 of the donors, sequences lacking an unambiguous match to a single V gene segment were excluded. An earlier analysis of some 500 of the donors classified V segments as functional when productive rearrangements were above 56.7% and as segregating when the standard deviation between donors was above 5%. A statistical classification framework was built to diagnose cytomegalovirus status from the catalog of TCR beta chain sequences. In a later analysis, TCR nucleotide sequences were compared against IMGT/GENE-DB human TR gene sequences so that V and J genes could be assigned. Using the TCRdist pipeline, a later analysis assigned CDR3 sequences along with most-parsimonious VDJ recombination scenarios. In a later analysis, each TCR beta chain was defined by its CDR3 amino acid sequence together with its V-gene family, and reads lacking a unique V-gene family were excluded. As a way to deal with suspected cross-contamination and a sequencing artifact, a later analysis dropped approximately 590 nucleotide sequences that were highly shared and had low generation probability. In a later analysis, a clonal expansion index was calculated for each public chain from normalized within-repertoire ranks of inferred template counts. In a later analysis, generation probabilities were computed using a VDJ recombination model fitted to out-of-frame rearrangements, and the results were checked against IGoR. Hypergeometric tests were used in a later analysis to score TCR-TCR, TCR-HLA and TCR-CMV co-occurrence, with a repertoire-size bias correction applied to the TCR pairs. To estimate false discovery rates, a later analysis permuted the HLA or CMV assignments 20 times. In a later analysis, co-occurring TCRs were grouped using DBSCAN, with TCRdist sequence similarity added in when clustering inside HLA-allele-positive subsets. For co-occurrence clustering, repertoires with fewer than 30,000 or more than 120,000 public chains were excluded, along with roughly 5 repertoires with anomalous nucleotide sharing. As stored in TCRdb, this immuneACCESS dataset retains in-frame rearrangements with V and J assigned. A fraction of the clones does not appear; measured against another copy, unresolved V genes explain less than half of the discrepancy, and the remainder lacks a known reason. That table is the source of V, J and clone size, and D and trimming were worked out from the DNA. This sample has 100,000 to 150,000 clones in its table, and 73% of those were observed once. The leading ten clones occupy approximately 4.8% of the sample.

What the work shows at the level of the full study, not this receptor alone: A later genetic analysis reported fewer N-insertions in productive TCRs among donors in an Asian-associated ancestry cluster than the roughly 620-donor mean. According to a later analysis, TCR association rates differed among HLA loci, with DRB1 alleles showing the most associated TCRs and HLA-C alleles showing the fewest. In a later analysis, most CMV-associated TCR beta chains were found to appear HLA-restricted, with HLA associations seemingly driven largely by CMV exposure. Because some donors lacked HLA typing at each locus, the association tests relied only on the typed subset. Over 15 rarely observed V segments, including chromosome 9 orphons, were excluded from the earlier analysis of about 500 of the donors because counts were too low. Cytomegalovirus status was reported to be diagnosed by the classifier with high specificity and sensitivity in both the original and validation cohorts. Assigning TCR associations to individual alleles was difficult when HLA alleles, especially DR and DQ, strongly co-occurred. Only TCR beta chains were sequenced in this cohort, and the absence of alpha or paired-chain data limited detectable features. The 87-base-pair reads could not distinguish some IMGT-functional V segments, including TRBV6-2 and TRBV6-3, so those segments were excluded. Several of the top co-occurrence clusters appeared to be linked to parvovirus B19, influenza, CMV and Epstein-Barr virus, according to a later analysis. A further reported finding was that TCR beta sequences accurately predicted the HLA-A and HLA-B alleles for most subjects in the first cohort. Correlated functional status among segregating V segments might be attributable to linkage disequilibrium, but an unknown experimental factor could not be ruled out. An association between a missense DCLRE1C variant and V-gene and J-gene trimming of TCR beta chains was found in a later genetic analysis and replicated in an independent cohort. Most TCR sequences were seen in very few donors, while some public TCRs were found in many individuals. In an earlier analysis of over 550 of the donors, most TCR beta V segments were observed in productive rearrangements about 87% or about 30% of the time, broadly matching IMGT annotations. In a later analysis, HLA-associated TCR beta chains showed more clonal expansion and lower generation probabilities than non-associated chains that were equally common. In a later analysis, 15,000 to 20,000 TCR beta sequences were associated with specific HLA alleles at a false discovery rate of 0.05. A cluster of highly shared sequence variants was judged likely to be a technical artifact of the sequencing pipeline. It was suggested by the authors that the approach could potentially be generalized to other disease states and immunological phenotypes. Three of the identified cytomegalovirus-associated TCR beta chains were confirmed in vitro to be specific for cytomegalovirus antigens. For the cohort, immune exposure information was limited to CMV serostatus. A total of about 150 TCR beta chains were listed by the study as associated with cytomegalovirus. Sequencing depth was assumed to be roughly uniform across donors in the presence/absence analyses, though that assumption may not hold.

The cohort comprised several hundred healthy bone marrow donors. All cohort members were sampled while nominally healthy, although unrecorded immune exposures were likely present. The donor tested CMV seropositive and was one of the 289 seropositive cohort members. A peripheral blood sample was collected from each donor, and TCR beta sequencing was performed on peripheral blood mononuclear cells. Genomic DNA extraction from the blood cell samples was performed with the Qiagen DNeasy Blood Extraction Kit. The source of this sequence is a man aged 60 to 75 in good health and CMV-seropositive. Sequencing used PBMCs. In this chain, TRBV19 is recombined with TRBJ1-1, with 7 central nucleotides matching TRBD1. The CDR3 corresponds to CASLQTGRRGELTEAFF. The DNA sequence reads TGTGCCAGTCTACAGACAGGGAGGCGTGGGGAGCTCACTGAAGCTTTCTTT.